Sequencing of this T cell receptor beta chain was carried out in a study of blood T cell repertoires in COVID-19. Study in general: Both acute and convalescent COVID-19 samples were obtained from the United States, Italy and Spain. T cells, B-cell-depleted T cells, or PBMCs provided the cDNA or gDNA that served as material.

In germline, CDR1 is MDHEN, CDR2 SYDVKM. There are 15 residues in the CDR3. With V trimmed by 4 bases and J by 0 bases, 6 bases remained unmatched. Methods used by the authors: Reference gene primer amplification gave estimated nucleated cell counts. Profiling relied on immunoSEQ multiplex PCR, and the TCRdb table lists in-frame clones only, not all of them. V, J and clone size are those of that table, while D and trimming were read from the DNA. The table has about 100,000 clones, 80% to 95% seen once; the top ten hold 5.7%. This clone was recorded once. What was sequenced was peripheral blood. This sequence was found in a man aged 50 to 60 with active COVID-19. The chain joins TRBV28 to TRBJ2-7; 7 bases agree with TRBD1. CDR3 in amino acids: CASSYDRVRSYEQYF. For the CDR3, the DNA is TGTGCCAGCAGTTACGACAGGGTCCGCTCCTACGAGCAGTACTTC.